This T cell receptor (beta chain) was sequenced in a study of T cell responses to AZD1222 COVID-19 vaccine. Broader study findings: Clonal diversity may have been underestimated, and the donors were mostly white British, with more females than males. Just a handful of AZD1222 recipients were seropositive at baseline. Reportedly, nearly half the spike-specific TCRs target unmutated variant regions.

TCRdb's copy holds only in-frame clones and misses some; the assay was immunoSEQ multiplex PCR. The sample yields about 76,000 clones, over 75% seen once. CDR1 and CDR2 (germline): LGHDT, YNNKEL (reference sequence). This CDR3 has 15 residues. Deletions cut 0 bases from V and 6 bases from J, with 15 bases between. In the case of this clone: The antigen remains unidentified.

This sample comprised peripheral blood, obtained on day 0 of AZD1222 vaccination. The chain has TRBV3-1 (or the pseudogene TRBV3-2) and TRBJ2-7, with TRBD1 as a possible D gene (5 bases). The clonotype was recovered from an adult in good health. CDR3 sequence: CASSQDSARAGEQYF. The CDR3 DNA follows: TGTGCCAGCAGCCAAGATTCAGCCAGGGCCGGCGAGCAGTACTTC.